This passage covers 12 T cell receptor beta chains from one sample sequenced in a study of shared T cell receptors in the human thymus. Generated by immunoSEQ multiplex PCR, the TCRdb table keeps only in-frame clones and is missing some. The data show about 660,000 clones, with more than 75% seen just once and 0.0095% to 0.011% held by the top ten. These sequences were also reported in another study, on human thymus T cells.

The sample comprised thymocytes. The source is a boy under two years old with a congenital heart defect.

J is TRBJ2-2 and V is TRBV7-9; 11 bases map to TRBD2. Per germline, CDR1 SEHNR and CDR2 FQNEAQ (reference sequence). The CDR3 totals 17 residues. Losses at the gene ends were 5 bases for V and 1 base for J; bases not matched to a gene: 6. CDR3 coding DNA: TGTGCCAGCAGCCGAATAGCGGGAGGGTTGAACACCGGGGAGCTGTTTTTT. Protein sequence: CASSRIAGGLNTGELFF.

The rearrangement uses TRBV7-8 and TRBJ1-2; 10 bases are shared with TRBD1. This CDR3 region has 14 residues. CDR1 and CDR2 from the germline V gene are SGHVS and FQNEAQ. The ends lost 6 bases at V and 4 bases at J; junction bases unmatched: 5. The CDR3 nucleotides are TGTGCCAGCAGTTGCCGGGACAGGGGCTATGGCTACACCTTC. Translating gives CASSCRDRGYGYTF.

The chain employs TRBV28 and TRBJ2-2; 13 positions match TRBD2. This CDR3 is built from 19 residues. From germline, CDR1 is MDHEN and CDR2 SYDVKM. V lost 8 bases, J lost 7 bases, and 19 bases stayed unmatched. CDR3 amino acids: CASHANPGLAGLMVGELFF. In nucleotides, the CDR3 is TGTGCCAGCCACGCAAACCCGGGACTAGCGGGATTAATGGTCGGGGAGCTGTTTTTT.

The CDR3 is CASSPGTGNFYSNQPQHF. CDR3 sequence (DNA): TGTGCCAGTAGTCCGGGGACAGGGAACTTTTATAGCAATCAGCCCCAGCATTTT. V gene TRBV19 combines with J gene TRBJ1-5; 9 nucleotides match TRBD1. J gave up 0 bases and V 5 bases, and 11 bases lay outside the gene matches. The CDR3 covers 18 residues. From germline, CDR1 is LNHDA and CDR2 SQIVND (reference sequence).

This clone has a handful of counts. The genes are TRBV5-6 and TRBJ2-1; 13 bases fit TRBD2. V gave up 2 bases and J gave up 1 base; unmatched junction bases: 3. The CDR3 length is 17 residues. The V gene's germline CDR1 is SGHDT and CDR2 YYEEEE. The CDR3 DNA reads TGTGCCAGCAGCTTAGGACTAGCGGGAGTTTCCTACAATGAGCAGTTCTTC. Translation gives CASSLGLAGVSYNEQFF. The entire variable domain, with the rest obtained from reference TRBV5-6 and TRBJ2-1, is as follows: DAGVTQSPTHLIKTRGQQVTLRCSPKSGHDTVSWYQQALGQGPQFIFQYYEEEERQRGNFPDRFSGHQFPNYSSELNVNALLLGDSALYLCASSLGLAGVSYNEQFFGPGTRLTVL.

The V gene is TRBV15, the J gene TRBJ2-1; TRBD2 matches 8 bases. The CDR3 spans 17 residues. The V segment lost 2 bases and the J segment 0 bases; nucleotides outside the gene matches: 6. Per germline, CDR1 LNHNV and CDR2 YYDKDF (reference sequence). CDR3 protein: CATSRLGGRCSYNEQFF. As DNA, the CDR3 is TGTGCCACCAGCAGACTGGGCGGGAGGTGCTCCTACAATGAGCAGTTCTTC.

V gene TRBV10-2 combines with J gene TRBJ1-3; 9 bases map to TRBD1. Germline V gene lookup returns CDR1 WSHSY and CDR2 SAAADI. This CDR3 is built from 17 residues. With V trimmed by 2 bases and J by 4 bases, 9 bases remained unmatched. The CDR3 DNA is TGCGCCAGCAGTGAGGCGGACAGGGGCCAGGCCGGAAACACCATATATTTT. Translated: CASSEADRGQAGNTIYF.

V gene TRBV6-5 combines with J gene TRBJ2-7, with 7 bases aligning to TRBD1. The germline CDR1 and CDR2 sequences are MNHEY and SVGAGI. This CDR3 has 14 residues. The J segment lost 3 bases and the V segment lost 7 bases, leaving 9 bases of the junction unmatched. The chain's CDR3 is CASTALGTVYEQYF. The DNA for the CDR3 is TGTGCCAGCACCGCCCTGGGGACAGTCTACGAGCAGTACTTC.

The V gene is TRBV4-1, the J gene TRBJ2-1; D unclear. From germline, CDR1 is MGHRA and CDR2 YSYEKL. The CDR3 has 12 residues. V was pared by 0 bases and J by 6 bases, with 3 bases between. The CDR3 DNA sequence: TGCGCCAGCAGCCAAGATCTCAATGAGCAGTTCTTC. Protein product: CASSQDLNEQFF.

The V call is TRBV5-6, the J call TRBJ2-7, with 9 bases matching TRBD2. J was trimmed by 6 bases and V by 0 bases; bases with no gene match: 4. CDR1 is SGHDT, CDR2 YYEEEE, per germline. The CDR3 is made up of 14 amino acids. The chain's CDR3 is CASSLGGRAREQYF. The CDR3, as DNA: TGTGCCAGCAGCTTGGGCGGGAGGGCCCGCGAGCAGTACTTC.

The chain carries TRBV7-2 and TRBJ1-4; TRBD1 agrees at 7 bases. V was pared by 1 base and J by 7 bases, with 3 bases of the junction left unmatched. The germline V gene encodes CDR1 SGHTA and CDR2 FQGNSA. The CDR3 is 14 residues long. In DNA, the CDR3 is TGTGCCAGCAGCTTAGGCAGGGGGGTTGAAAAACTGTTTTTT. Translation gives CASSLGRGVEKLFF.

This chain uses TRBV29-1 with TRBJ2-2; TRBD2 agrees at 9 bases. With 2 bases clipped from V and 6 bases from J, the junction kept 4 bases outside the gene matches. Germline CDR1 SQVTM, CDR2 ANQGSEA. CDR3 length: 14 amino acids. CDR3 protein: CSVERSGRSGELFF. The CDR3 DNA reads as TGCAGCGTTGAAAGAAGCGGGAGGTCCGGGGAGCTGTTTTTT.